This T cell receptor (beta chain) originates from a study of cytomegalovirus exposure and HLA in healthy donors. There were likely unrecorded immune exposures, though donors were nominally healthy when sampled. Trimming removed 4 bases from V and 5 bases from J, with 12 bases in between. CDR3 size: 14 residues. Per the germline V gene, CDR1 is SGHAT and CDR2 is FQNNGV. The study ran its PCR with 60 Vbeta and 13 Jbeta primers. Sequenced by immunoSEQ multiplex PCR; TCRdb stores in-frame clones only, minus some. The sample comprises roughly 120,000 clones, approximately 80% of which are singletons, and under 3% rests with the top ten.

Source material: PBMCs. The rearrangement uses TRBV11-2 and TRBJ1-5; D gene uncertain. This TCR came from a woman between 18 and 30 years old in good health and CMV-seropositive. The CDR3 nucleotides read TGTGCCAGCAGCTCCCAGACAACAGATCAGCCCCAGCATTTT. Its translation: CASSSQTTDQPQHF. The full variable domain, with the rest looked up from reference TRBV11-2 and TRBJ1-5, is EAGVAQSPRYKIIEKRQSVAFWCNPISGHATLYWYQQILGQGPKLLIQFQNNGVVDDSQLPKDRFSAERLKGVDSTLKIQPAKLEDSAVYLCASSSQTTDQPQHFGDGTRLSIL.